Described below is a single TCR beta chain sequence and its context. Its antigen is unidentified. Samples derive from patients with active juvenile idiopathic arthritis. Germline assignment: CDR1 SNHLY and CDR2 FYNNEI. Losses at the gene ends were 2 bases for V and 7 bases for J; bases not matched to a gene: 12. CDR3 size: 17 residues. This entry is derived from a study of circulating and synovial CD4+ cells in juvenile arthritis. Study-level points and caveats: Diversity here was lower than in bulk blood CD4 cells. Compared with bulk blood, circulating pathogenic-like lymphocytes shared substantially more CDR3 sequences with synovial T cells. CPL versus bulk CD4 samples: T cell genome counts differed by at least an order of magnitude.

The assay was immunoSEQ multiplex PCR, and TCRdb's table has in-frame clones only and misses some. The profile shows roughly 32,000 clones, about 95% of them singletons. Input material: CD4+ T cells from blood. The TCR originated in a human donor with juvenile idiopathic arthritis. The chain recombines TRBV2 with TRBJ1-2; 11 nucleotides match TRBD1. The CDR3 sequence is CASSERPKRTGGRGYTF. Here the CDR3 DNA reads TGTGCCAGCAGTGAACGGCCCAAGCGGACAGGGGGCCGTGGCTACACCTTC.